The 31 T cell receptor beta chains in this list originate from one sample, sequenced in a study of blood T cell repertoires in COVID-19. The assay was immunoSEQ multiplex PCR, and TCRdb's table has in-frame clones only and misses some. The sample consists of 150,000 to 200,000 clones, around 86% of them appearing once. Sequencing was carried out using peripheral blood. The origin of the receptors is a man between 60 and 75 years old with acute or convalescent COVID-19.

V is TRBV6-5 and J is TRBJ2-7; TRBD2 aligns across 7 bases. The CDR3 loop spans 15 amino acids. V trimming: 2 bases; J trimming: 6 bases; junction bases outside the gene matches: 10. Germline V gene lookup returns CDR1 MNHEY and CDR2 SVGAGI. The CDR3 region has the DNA TGTGCCAGCAGTTACGCGGCGGGAGATGCTCGCGAGCAGTACTTC. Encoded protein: CASSYAAGDAREQYF.

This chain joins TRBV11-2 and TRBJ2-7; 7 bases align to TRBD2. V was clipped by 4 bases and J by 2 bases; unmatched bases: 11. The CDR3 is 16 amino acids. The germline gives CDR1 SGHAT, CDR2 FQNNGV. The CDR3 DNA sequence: TGTGCCAGCAGCTCCCTGAAGACCGGGACTACCTACGAGCAGTACTTC. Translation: CASSSLKTGTTYEQYF.

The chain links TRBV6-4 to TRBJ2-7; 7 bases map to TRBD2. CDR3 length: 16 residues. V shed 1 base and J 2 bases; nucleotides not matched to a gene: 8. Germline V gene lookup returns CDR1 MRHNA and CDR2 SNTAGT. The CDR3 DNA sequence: TGTGCCAGCAGTGACTGGGGAGGGGAGGGGACCTACGAGCAGTACTTC. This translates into CASSDWGGEGTYEQYF.

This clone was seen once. The CDR3, as DNA: TGCGCCAGCATCCGAAGGGCGGGGGTGTGCAATCAGCCCCAGCATTTT. It codes for CASIRRAGVCNQPQHF. This chain uses TRBV23-1 with TRBJ1-5, with D possibly matching TRBD1 (5 bases). TRBV23-1 is an ORF for which the function is uncertain. The CDR3 has 16 residues. V lost 7 bases, J lost 2 bases, and 18 bases lay in between.

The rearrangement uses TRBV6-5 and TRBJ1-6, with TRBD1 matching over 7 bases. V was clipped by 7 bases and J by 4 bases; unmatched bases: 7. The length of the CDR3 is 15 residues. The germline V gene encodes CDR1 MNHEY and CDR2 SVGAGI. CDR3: CASTPGTAYNSPLHF. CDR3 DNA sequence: TGTGCCAGCACACCAGGGACAGCTTATAATTCACCCCTCCACTTT.

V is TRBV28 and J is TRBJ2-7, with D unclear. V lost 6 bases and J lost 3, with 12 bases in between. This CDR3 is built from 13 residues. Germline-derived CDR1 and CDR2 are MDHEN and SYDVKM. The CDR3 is CASRRQVHYEQYF. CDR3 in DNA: TGTGCCAGCAGGCGCCAGGTTCACTACGAGCAGTACTTC.

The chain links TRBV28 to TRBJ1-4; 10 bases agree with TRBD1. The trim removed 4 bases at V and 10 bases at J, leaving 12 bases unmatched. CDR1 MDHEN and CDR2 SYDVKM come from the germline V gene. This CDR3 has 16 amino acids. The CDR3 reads CASSSHPPRDRGKLFF. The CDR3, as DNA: TGTGCCAGCAGTTCCCACCCCCCCCGGGACAGGGGAAAACTGTTTTTT.

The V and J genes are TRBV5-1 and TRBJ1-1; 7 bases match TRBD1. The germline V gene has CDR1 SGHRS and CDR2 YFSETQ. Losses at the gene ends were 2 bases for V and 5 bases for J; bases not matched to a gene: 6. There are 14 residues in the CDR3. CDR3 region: CASSFNTGETEAFF. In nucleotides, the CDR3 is TGCGCCAGCAGCTTTAATACAGGGGAAACTGAAGCTTTCTTT.

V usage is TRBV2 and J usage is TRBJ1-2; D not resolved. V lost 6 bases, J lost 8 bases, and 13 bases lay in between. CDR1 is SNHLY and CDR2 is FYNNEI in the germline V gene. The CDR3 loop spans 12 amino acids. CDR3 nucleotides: TGTGCCAGCAGCCTGATTTGGGAGGGCTACACCTTC. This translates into CASSLIWEGYTF.

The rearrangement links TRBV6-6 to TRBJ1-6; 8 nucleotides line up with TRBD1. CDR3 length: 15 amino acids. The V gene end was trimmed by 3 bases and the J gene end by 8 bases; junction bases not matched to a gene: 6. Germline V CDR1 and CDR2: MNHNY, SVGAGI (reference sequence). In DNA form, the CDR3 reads TGTGCCAGCAGTTATTCCGGGACAGGTTATTCACCCCTCCACTTT. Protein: CASSYSGTGYSPLHF.

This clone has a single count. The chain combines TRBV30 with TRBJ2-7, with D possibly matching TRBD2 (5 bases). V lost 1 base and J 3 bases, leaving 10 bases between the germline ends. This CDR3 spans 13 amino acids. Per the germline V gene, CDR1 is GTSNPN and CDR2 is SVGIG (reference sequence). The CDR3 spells CAWSEGSHYEQYF. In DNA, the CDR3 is TGTGCCTGGAGTGAAGGGAGTCACTACGAGCAGTACTTC.

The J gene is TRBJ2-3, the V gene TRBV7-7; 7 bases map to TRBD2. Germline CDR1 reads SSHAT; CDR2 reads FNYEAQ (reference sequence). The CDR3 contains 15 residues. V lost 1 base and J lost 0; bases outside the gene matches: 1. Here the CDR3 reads CASSLGGRSTDTQYF. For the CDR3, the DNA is TGTGCCAGCAGCTTAGGCGGGAGAAGCACAGATACGCAGTATTTT. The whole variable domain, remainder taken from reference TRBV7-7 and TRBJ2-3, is GAGVSQSPRYKVTKRGQDVTLRCDPISSHATLYWYQQALGQGPEFLTYFNYEAQPDKSGLPSDRFSAERPEGSISTLTIQRTEQRDSAMYRCASSLGGRSTDTQYFGPGTRLTVL.

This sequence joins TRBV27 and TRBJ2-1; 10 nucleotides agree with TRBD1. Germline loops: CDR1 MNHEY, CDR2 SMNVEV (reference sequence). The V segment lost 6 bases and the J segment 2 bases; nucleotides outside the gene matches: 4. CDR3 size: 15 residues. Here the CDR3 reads CASRRDRGTYNEQFF. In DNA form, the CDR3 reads TGTGCCAGCAGGCGGGACAGGGGAACCTACAATGAGCAGTTCTTC.

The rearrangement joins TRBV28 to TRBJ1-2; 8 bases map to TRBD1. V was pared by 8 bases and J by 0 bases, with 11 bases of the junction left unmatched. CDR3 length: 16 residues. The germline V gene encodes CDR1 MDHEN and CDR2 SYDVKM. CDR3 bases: TGTGCCAGCCTAACGACAGGGGCTTCCTCTAACTATGGCTACACCTTC. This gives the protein CASLTTGASSNYGYTF.

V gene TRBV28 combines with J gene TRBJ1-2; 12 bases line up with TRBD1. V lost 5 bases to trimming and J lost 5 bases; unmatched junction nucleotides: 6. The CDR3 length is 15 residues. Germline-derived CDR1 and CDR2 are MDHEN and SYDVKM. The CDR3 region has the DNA TGTGCCAGCAGTGTCAGGGACAGGGGGCTGTATGGCTACACCTTC. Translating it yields CASSVRDRGLYGYTF.

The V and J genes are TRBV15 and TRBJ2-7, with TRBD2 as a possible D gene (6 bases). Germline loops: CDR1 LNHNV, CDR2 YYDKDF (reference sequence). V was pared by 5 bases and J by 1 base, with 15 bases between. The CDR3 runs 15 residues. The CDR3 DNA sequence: TGTGCCACCAGCTATCGGCGGGGAGGTTCCTACGAGCAGTACTTC. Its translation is CATSYRRGGSYEQYF.

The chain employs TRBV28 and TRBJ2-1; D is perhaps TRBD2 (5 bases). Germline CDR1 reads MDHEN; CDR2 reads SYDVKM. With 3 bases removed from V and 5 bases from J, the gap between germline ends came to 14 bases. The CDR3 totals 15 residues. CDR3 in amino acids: CASSLTPPGNNEQFF. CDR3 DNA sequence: TGTGCCAGCAGTTTGACCCCGCCCGGGAACAATGAGCAGTTCTTC.

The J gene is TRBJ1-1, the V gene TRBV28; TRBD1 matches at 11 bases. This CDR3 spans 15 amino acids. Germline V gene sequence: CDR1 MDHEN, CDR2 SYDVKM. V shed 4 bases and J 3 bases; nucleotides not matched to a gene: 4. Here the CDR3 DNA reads TGTGCCAGCAGTTCACCGGGACAGGGGGACACTGAAGCTTTCTTT. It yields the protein CASSSPGQGDTEAFF.

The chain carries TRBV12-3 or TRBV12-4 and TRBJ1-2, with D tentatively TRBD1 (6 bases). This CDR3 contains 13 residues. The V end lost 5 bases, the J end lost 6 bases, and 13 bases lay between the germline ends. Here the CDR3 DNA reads TGTGCCAGCAGTCACAGACAGGTGAATGGCTACACCTTC. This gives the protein CASSHRQVNGYTF.

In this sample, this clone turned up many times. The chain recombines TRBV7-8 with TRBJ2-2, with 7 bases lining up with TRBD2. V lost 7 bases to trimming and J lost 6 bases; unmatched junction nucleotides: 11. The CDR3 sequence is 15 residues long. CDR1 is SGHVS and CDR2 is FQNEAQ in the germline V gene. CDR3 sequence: CASTHRDYIAGELFF. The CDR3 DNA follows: TGTGCCAGCACCCACCGGGACTATATCGCCGGGGAGCTGTTTTTT. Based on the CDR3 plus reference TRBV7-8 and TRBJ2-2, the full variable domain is GAGVSQSPRYKVAKRGQDVALRCDPISGHVSLFWYQQALGQGPEFLTYFQNEAQLDKSGLPSDRFFAERPEGSVSTLKIQRTQQEDSAVYLCASTHRDYIAGELFFGEGSRLTVL.

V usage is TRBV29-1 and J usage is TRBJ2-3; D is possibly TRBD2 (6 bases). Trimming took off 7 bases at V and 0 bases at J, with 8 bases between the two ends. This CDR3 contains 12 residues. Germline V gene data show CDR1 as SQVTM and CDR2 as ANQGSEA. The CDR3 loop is CSAGLSTDTQYF. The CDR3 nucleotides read TGCAGCGCAGGACTAAGCACAGATACGCAGTATTTT.

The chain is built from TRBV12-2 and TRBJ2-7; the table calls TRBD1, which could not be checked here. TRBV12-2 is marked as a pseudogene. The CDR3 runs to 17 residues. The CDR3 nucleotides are TGTGCAAGTCGCTTAGGGACAGGGACGGGGTGGACTTACGAGCAGTACTTC. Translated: CASRLGTGTGWTYEQYF.

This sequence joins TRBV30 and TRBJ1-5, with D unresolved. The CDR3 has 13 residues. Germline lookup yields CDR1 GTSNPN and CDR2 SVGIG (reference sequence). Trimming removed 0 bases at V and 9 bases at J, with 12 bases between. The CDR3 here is CAWSVQGLLPQHF. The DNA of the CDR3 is TGTGCCTGGAGTGTACAAGGACTTCTGCCCCAGCATTTT.

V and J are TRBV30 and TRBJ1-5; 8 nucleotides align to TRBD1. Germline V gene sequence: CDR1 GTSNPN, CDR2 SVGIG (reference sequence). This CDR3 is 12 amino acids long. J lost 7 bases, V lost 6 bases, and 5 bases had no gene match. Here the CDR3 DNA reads TGTGCCTGCGACGGACAGGGCCAGCCCCAGCATTTT. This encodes CACDGQGQPQHF.

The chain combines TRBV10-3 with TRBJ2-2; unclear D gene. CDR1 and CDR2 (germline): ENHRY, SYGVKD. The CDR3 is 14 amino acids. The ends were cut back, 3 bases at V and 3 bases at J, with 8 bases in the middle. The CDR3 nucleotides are TGTGCCATCAGTGACCCCGGTGACACCGGGGAGCTGTTTTTT. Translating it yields CAISDPGDTGELFF.

CDR3 in amino acids: CASRSGGTEAFF. As DNA, the CDR3 is TGTGCCAGCAGGTCAGGGGGCACTGAAGCTTTCTTT. The V call is TRBV2, the J call TRBJ1-1; the match to TRBD1 covers 7 bases. Germline CDR1 and CDR2: SNHLY and FYNNEI. The CDR3 is made up of 12 amino acids. V dropped 6 bases and J dropped 4; count of bases not matched to a gene: 2.

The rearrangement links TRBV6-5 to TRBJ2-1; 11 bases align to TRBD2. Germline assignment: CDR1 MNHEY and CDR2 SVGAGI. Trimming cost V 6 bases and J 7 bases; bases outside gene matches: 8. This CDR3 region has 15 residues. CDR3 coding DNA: TGTGCCAGCAGAAAACTAGCGGGAGCGTGGAATGAGCAGTTCTTC. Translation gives CASRKLAGAWNEQFF.

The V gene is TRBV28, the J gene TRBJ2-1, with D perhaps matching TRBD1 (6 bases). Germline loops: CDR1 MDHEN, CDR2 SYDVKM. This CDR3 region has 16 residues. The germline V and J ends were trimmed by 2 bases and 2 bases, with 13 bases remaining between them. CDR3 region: CASSLSQPGAYNEQFF. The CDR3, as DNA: TGTGCCAGCAGTTTAAGCCAGCCAGGGGCCTACAATGAGCAGTTCTTC. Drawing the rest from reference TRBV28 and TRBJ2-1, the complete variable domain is DVKVTQSSRYLVKRTGEKVFLECVQDMDHENMFWYRQDPGLGLRLIYFSYDVKMKEKGDIPEGYSVSREKKERFSLILESASTNQTSMYLCASSLSQPGAYNEQFFGPGTRLTVL.

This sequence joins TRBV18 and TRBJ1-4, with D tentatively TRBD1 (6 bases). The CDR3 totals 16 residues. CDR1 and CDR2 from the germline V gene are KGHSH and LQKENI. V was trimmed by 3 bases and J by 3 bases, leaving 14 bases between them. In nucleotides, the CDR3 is TGTGCCAGCTCACCGAACAGGGAGGGGGCTAATGAAAAACTGTTTTTT. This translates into CASSPNREGANEKLFF.

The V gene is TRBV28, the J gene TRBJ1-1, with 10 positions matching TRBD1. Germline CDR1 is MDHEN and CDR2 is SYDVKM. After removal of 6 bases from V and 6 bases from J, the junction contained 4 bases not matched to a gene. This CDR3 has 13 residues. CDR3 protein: CASRRQGASEAFF. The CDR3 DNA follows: TGTGCCAGCAGACGACAGGGGGCCTCTGAAGCTTTCTTT.

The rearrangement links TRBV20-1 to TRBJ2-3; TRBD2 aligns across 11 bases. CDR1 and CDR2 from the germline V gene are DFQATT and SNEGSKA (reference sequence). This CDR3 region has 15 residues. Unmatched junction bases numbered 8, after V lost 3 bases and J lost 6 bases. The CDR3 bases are TGCAGTGCTAGTTTAGCGGGAGGGCCGGTTGATACGCAGTATTTT. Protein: CSASLAGGPVDTQYF.